The sequence of this TCR beta chain was determined in a study of shared clonotypes between healthy human individuals. General study results and limits: Lower generation probabilities were found for non-shared clonotypes than for those shared by all four donors.

The authors ran the assay at deep level. Profiling relied on immunoSEQ multiplex PCR, and the TCRdb table lists in-frame clones only, not all of them. The table has 2 million to 3 million clones, under 95% seen once. Concerning this clone itself: Its antigen is not identified.

Germline CDR1 is SGHVS and CDR2 is FQNEAQ. The CDR3 runs 14 residues. Unmatched junction bases numbered 7, after V lost 5 bases and J lost 4 bases. This chain uses TRBV7-8 with TRBJ2-7; TRBD2 aligns across 8 bases. This TCR came from a man between 18 and 35 years old in good health. Some clones in this sample may be carry-over from other donors' samples. What was sequenced was naive CD4+ T cells from PBMCs. Subset defined: CD45RA+ positively selected. In nucleotides, the CDR3 is TGTGCCAGCAGCACAAACACGGGGGGGTACGAGCAGTACTTC. Its protein is CASSTNTGGYEQYF.